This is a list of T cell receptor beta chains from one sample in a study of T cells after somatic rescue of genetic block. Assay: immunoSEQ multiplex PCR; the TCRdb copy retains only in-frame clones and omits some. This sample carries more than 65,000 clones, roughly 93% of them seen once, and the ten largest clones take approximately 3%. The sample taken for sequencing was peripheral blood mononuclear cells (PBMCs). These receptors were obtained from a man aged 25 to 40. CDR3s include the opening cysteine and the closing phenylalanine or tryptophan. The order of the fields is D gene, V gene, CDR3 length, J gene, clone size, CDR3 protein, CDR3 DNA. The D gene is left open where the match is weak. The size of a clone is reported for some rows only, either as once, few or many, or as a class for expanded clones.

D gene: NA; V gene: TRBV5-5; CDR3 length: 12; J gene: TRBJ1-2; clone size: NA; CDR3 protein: CASSLQGLGYTF; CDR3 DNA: TGTGCCAGCAGCTTGCAGGGGCTGGGCTACACCTTC
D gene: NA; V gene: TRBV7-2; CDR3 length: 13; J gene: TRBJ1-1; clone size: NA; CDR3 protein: CASSLGRNTEAFF; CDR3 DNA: TGTGCCAGCAGCTTGGGCAGGAACACTGAAGCTTTCTTT
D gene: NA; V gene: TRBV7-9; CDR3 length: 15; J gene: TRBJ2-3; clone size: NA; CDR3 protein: CASSLVGLRTDTQYF; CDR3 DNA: TGTGCCAGCAGCTTAGTTGGGTTAAGAACAGATACGCAGTATTTT
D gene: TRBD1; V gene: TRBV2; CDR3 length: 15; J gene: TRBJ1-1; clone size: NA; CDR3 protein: CASSPAGTGRVGAFF; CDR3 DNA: TGTGCCAGCAGTCCAGCTGGGACAGGGCGGGTAGGAGCTTTCTTT
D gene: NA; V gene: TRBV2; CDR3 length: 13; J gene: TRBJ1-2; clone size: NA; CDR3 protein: CASSSQRAYGYTF; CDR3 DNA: TGTGCCAGCAGTTCACAGAGAGCCTATGGCTACACCTTC
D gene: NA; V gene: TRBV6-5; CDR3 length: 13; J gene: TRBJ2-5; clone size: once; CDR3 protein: CASSYSRGETQYF; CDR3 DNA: TGTGCCAGCAGTTACTCGCGGGGCGAGACCCAGTACTTC
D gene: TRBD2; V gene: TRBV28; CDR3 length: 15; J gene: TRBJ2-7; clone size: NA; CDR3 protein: CASSLRAGGSYEQYF; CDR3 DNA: TGTGCCAGCAGTTTAAGGGCGGGGGGCTCCTACGAGCAGTACTTC
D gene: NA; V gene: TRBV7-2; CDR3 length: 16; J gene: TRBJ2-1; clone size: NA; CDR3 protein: CASSLSGTTTTGEQFF; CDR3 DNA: TGTGCCAGCAGCTTATCGGGGACCACCACGACGGGTGAGCAGTTCTTC
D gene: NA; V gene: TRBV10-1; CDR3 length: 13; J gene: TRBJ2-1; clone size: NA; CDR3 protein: CASSGRGYNEQFF; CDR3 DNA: TGCGCCAGCAGTGGAAGGGGATACAATGAGCAGTTCTTC
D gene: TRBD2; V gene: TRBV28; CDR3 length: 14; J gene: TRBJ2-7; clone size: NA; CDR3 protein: CASSQHSGRDEQYF; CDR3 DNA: TGTGCCAGCAGTCAACATAGCGGGAGGGACGAGCAGTACTTC
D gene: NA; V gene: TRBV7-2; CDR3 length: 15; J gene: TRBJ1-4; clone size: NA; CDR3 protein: CASSLSPATNEKLFF; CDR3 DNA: TGTGCCAGCAGCTTATCCCCTGCAACTAATGAAAAACTGTTTTTT
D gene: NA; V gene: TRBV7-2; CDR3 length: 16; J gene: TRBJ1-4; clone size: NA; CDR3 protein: CASSIGPPGANEKLFF; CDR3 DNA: TGTGCCAGCAGCATCGGACCGCCGGGAGCTAATGAAAAACTGTTTTTT
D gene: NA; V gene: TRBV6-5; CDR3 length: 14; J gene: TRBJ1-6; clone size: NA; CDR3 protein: CASSYSQLNSPLHF; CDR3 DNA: TGTGCCAGCAGTTACAGCCAGCTTAATTCACCCCTCCACTTT
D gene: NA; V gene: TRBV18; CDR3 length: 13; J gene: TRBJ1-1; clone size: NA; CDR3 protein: CASSPGRNDEAFF; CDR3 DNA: TGTGCCAGCTCACCGGGACGGAACGATGAAGCTTTCTTT
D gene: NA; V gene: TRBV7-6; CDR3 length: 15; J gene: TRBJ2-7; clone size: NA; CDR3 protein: CASSFSPIEVYEQYF; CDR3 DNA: TGTGCCAGCAGCTTCTCCCCAATAGAGGTCTACGAGCAGTACTTC
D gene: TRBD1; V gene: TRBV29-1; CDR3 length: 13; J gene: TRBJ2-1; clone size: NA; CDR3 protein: CSTRTGGHNEQFF; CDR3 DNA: TGCAGCACGAGGACAGGAGGACACAATGAGCAGTTCTTC
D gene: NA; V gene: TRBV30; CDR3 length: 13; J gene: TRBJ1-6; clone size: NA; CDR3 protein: CAWNAGARTPLHF; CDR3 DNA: TGTGCCTGGAACGCCGGCGCCCGGACACCCCTCCACTTT
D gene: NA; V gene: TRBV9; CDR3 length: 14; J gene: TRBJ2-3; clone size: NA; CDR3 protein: CASSVLESTDTQYF; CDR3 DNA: TGTGCCAGCAGCGTACTAGAGTCAACAGATACGCAGTATTTT
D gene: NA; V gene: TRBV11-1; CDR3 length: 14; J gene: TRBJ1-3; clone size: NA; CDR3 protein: CASSLVGSGNTIYF; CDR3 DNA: TGTGCCAGCAGCTTGGTGGGCTCTGGAAACACCATATATTTT
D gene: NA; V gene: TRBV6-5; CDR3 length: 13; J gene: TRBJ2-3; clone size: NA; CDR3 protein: CASKEGSTDTQYF; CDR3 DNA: TGTGCCAGCAAGGAGGGATCTACAGATACGCAGTATTTT
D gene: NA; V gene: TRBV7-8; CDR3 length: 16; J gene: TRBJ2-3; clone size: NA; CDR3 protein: CASSLGPVLRTDTQYF; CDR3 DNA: TGTGCCAGCAGCTTAGGGCCAGTTTTACGCACAGATACGCAGTATTTT
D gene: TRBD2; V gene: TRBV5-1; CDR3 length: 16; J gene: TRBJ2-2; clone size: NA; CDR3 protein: CASSWNGLASTGELFF; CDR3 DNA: TGCGCCAGCAGCTGGAACGGACTAGCGAGCACCGGGGAGCTGTTTTTT
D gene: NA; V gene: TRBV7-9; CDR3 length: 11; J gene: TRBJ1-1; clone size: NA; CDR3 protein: CASSLEAEAFF; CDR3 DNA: TGTGCCAGCAGCTTAGAGGCTGAAGCTTTCTTT
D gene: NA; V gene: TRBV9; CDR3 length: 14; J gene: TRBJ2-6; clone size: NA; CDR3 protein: CASSVYSGANVLTF; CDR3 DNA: TGTGCCAGCAGCGTTTACTCTGGGGCCAACGTCCTGACTTTC
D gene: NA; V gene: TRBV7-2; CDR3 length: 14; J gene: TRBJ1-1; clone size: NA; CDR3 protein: CASSLVGIHTEAFF; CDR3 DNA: TGTGCCAGCAGCTTAGTGGGTATTCACACTGAAGCTTTCTTT
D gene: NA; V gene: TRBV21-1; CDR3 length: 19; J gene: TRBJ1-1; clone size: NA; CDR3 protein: CASRGIPGGAYYVNTEAFF; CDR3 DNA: TGTGCCAGCAGGGGAATTCCGGGGGGCGCGTATTATGTGAACACTGAAGCTTTCTTT
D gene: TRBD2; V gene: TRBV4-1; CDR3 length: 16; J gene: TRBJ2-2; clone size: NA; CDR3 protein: CASSHLAGGPSGELFF; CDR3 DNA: TGCGCCAGCAGCCACCTAGCGGGGGGGCCGTCTGGGGAGCTGTTTTTT
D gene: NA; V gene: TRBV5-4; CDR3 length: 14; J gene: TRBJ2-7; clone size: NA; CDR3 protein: CASSLFREEREQYF; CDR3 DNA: TGTGCCAGCAGCTTGTTTAGGGAAGAGCGCGAGCAGTACTTC
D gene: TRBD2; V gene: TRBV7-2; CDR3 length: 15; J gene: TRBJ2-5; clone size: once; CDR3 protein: CASSLEAGGQETQYF; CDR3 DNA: TGTGCCAGCAGCTTAGAAGCGGGGGGGCAAGAGACCCAGTACTTC
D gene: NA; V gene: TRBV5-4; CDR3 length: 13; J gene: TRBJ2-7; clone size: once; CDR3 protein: CASSPKGAYEQYF; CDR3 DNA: TGTGCCAGCAGCCCTAAAGGGGCCTACGAGCAGTACTTC
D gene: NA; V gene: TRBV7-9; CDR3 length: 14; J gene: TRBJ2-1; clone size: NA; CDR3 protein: CASSLAYSENEQFF; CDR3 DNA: TGTGCCAGCAGCTTAGCGTATTCGGAGAATGAGCAGTTCTTC
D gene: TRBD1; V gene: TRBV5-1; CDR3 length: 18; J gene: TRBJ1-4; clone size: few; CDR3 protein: CASSTGQGGRLSNEKLFF; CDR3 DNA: TGCGCCAGCAGCACCGGACAGGGGGGACGATTAAGTAATGAAAAACTGTTTTTT
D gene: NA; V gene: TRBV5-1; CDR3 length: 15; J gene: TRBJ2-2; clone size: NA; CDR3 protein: CASSGSLTNTGELFF; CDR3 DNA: TGCGCCAGCAGCGGTTCGCTGACGAACACCGGGGAGCTGTTTTTT
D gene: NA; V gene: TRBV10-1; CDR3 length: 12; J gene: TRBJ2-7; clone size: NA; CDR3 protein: CASSWTGGEQYF; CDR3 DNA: TGCGCCAGCAGTTGGACCGGCGGGGAGCAGTACTTC
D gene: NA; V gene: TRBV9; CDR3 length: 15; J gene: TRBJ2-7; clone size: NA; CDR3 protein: CASSVDEFTFYEQYF; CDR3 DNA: TGTGCCAGCAGCGTTGACGAGTTCACGTTCTACGAGCAGTACTTC
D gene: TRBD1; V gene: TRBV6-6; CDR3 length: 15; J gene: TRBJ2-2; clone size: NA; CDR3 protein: CASSRPQGHTGELFF; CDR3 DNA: TGTGCCAGCAGTCGACCACAGGGGCACACCGGGGAGCTGTTTTTT
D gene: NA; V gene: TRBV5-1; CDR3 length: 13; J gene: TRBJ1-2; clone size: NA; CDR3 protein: CASSLVVNYGYTF; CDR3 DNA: TGCGCCAGCAGCTTGGTGGTGAACTATGGCTACACCTTC
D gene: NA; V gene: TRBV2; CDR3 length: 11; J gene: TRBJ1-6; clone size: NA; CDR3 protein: CASRTNSPLHF; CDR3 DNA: TGTGCCAGCAGGACTAATTCACCCCTCCACTTT
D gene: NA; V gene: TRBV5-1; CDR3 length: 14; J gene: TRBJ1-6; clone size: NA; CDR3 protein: CASSLASTNSPLHF; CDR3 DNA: TGCGCCAGCAGCTTGGCGTCAACAAATTCACCCCTCCACTTT
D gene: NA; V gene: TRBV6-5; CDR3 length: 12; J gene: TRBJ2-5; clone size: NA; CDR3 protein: CASRTSQETQYF; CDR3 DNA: TGTGCCAGTCGGACGAGCCAAGAGACCCAGTACTTC
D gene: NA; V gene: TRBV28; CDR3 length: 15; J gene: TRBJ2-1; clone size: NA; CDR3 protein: CASSLVDSWGNEQFF; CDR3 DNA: TGTGCCAGCAGTTTGGTGGACAGCTGGGGCAATGAGCAGTTCTTC
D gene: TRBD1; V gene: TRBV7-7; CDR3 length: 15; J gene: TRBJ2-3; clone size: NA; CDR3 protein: CASSPGTGRTDTQYF; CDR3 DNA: TGTGCTAGCAGCCCGGGGACAGGGCGCACAGATACGCAGTATTTT
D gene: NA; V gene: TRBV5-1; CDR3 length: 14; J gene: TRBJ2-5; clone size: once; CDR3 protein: CASSPRQRQETQYF; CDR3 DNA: TGCGCCAGCAGCCCACGACAGAGACAAGAGACCCAGTACTTC
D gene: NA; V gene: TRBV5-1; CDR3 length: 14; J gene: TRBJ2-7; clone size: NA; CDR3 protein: CASSLFSGGNEQYF; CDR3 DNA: TGCGCCAGCAGCTTGTTTTCAGGGGGGAACGAGCAGTACTTC
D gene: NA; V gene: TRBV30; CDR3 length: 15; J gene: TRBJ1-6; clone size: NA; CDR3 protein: CAWREIQGNNSPLHF; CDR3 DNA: TGTGCCTGGAGAGAAATCCAAGGGAATAATTCACCCCTCCACTTT
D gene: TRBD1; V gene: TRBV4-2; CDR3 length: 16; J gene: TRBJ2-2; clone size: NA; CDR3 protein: CASSQDRQGANGELFF; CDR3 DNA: TGTGCCAGCAGCCAAGATCGGCAGGGGGCTAACGGGGAGCTGTTTTTT
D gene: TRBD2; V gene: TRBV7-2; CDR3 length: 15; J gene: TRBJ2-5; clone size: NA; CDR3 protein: CASSFYIAGESAQYF; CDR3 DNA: TGTGCCAGCAGCTTCTACATAGCGGGGGAGTCGGCCCAGTACTTC
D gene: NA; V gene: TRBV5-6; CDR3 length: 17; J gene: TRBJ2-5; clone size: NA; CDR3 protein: CASSPGPPLWDQETQYF; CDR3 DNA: TGTGCCAGCAGCCCGGGCCCCCCACTGTGGGACCAAGAGACCCAGTACTTC
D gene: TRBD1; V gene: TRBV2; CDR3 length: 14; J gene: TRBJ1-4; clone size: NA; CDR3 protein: CASTPGQGHEKLFF; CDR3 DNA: TGTGCCAGCACTCCGGGACAGGGTCATGAAAAACTGTTTTTT
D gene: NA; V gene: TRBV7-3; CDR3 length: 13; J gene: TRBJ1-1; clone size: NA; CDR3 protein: CASSYDRNTEAFF; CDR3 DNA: TGTGCCAGCAGTTATGACAGGAACACTGAAGCTTTCTTT
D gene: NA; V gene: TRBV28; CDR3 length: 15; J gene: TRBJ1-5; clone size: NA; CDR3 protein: CASSLPVMNDQPQHF; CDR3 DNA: TGTGCCAGCAGTTTACCGGTAATGAACGATCAGCCCCAGCATTTT
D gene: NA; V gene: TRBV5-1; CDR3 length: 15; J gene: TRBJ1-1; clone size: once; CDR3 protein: CASSPREGRDTEAFF; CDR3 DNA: TGCGCCAGCAGCCCCCGAGAGGGGAGGGACACTGAAGCTTTCTTT
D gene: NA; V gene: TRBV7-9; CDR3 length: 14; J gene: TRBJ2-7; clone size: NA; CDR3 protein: CASSPQGPYLEQYF; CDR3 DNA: TGTGCCAGCAGCCCCCAGGGCCCATACCTAGAGCAGTACTTC
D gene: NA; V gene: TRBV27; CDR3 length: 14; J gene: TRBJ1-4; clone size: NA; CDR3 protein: CASSPGRGSEKLFF; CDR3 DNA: TGTGCCAGCAGCCCGGGGAGGGGGAGTGAAAAACTGTTTTTT
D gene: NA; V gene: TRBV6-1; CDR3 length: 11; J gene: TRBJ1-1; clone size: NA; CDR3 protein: CASIRVTEAFF; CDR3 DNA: TGTGCCAGTATCAGGGTCACTGAAGCTTTCTTT
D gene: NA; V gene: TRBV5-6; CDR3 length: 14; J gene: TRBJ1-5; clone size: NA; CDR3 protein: CASSLAGPGPPQHF; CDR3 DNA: TGTGCCAGCAGCTTGGCGGGACCCGGACCGCCCCAGCATTTT